The 14 T cell receptor beta chains in this list originate from one sample, sequenced in a study of cytomegalovirus exposure and HLA in healthy donors. With 60 Vbeta and 13 Jbeta primers, the PCR was carried out. TCRdb keeps only in-frame clones here, not all; method: immunoSEQ multiplex PCR. The sample holds 200,000 to 250,000 clones, approximately 80% seen once. The sample taken for sequencing was PBMCs. These receptor sequences come from a woman aged 55-69 years in good health and CMV-seropositive.

The rearrangement uses TRBV5-1 and TRBJ2-6; tentative D call: TRBD2 (6 bases). Per the germline V gene, CDR1 is SGHRS and CDR2 is YFSETQ. This CDR3 comprises 14 residues. Trimming removed 5 bases at V and 4 bases at J, with 10 bases between. CDR3 loop: CASRRGYGANVLTF. The CDR3, as DNA: TGCGCCAGCAGACGGGGGTACGGGGCCAACGTCCTGACTTTC.

This clone was detected only a few times. The V and J genes are TRBV27 and TRBJ1-2, with a weak D call TRBD1 (5 bases). V lost 3 bases to trimming and J lost 6 bases, with 14 bases between them. Germline V gives CDR1 MNHEY, CDR2 SMNVEV (reference sequence). The CDR3 totals 14 residues. The CDR3 loop reads CASSLGGRGDGYTF. The CDR3 DNA reads as TGTGCCAGCAGTTTGGGGGGACGCGGGGATGGCTACACCTTC.

The sample holds one count of this clone. V and J are TRBV7-3 and TRBJ2-3; D unresolved. CDR1 and CDR2 (germline): SGHTA, FQGTGA. The CDR3 totals 12 residues. V was trimmed by 3 bases and J by 4 bases, leaving 5 bases between them. The CDR3 bases are TGTGCCAGCAGCTTCTTGTCAGATACGCAGTATTTT. Translated, it gives CASSFLSDTQYF.

V gene TRBV7-9 combines with J gene TRBJ2-7, with 10 bases fitting TRBD2. Germline CDR1 SEHNR, CDR2 FQNEAQ (reference sequence). The V gene end was trimmed by 3 bases and the J gene end by 7 bases; junction bases not matched to a gene: 12. The length of the CDR3 is 16 residues. Written as DNA, the CDR3 is TGTGCCAGCAGCTTCTCCCAAGCGGGAGGGGGGGGAGAGCAGTACTTC. Its translation: CASSFSQAGGGGEQYF. The complete variable domain, with remaining parts taken from reference TRBV7-9 and TRBJ2-7, reads DTGVSQNPRHKITKRGQNVTFRCDPISEHNRLYWYRQTLGQGPEFLTYFQNEAQLEKSRLLSDRFSAERPKGSFSTLEIQRTEQGDSAMYLCASSFSQAGGGGEQYFGPGTRLTVT.

The rearrangement joins TRBV27 to TRBJ2-1, with a possible D match to TRBD2 (6 bases). Germline V gene sequence: CDR1 MNHEY, CDR2 SMNVEV (reference sequence). V was cut by 7 bases and J by 2 bases, with 12 bases left in between. This CDR3 has 14 amino acids. The CDR3 DNA reads TGTGCCAGCATGGTGGGCGGGACCTACAATGAGCAGTTCTTC. Its protein product is CASMVGGTYNEQFF.

The V call is TRBV5-4, the J call TRBJ2-5; 10 bases are a match to TRBD2. The CDR3 runs to 14 residues. Trimming at V came to 2 bases and at J to 3 bases, leaving 1 base not matched to a gene. Germline V gene lookup returns CDR1 SGHNT and CDR2 YYREEE (reference sequence). CDR3: CASSLTSGEETQYF. DNA for the CDR3: TGTGCCAGCAGCTTAACTAGCGGGGAAGAGACCCAGTACTTC.

V and J are TRBV19 and TRBJ2-1; 9 bases are a match to TRBD2. Trimming cost V 4 bases and J 0 bases; bases outside gene matches: 4. The length of the CDR3 is 16 residues. CDR1 and CDR2 from the germline V gene are LNHDA and SQIVND (reference sequence). CDR3 region: CASSNSGGSSYNEQFF. The CDR3 DNA reads as TGTGCCAGTAGTAATAGCGGGGGAAGCTCCTACAATGAGCAGTTCTTC.

The genes are TRBV5-1 and TRBJ1-2, with 11 nucleotides matching TRBD1. Germline-derived CDR1 and CDR2 are SGHRS and YFSETQ. With V trimmed by 6 bases and J by 8 bases, 18 bases remained unmatched. The CDR3 consists of 17 residues. The CDR3 DNA reads TGCGCCAGCACCCGCCAGGTCGGACAGGGGGCGTATGAAGGCTACACCTTC. Amino acid sequence: CASTRQVGQGAYEGYTF.

Comments on this clone: The junction departs from germline at one end; a sequencing error may be responsible. This chain connects TRBV7-9 to TRBJ1-1; 7 bases map to TRBD1. Germline CDR1 SEHNR, CDR2 FQNEAQ (reference sequence). The CDR3 runs to 12 residues. CDR3 bases: TGTTCCAGCAGCCCCGGGACAGATGAAGCTTTCTTT. As protein: CSSSPGTDEAFF.

The chain joins TRBV5-5 to TRBJ2-7; TRBD1 is a possible D gene (5 bases). V dropped 3 bases and J dropped 5 bases, with 9 bases sitting between them. Germline V CDR1 and CDR2: SGHKS, YYEKEE (reference sequence). The CDR3 sequence is 12 residues long. The chain's CDR3 is CASSYRLDEQYF. CDR3 in DNA: TGTGCCAGCAGCTACAGGCTTGACGAGCAGTACTTC.

The gene calls are TRBV19 and TRBJ1-1, with 7 positions matching TRBD1. With V trimmed by 5 bases and J by 7 bases, 7 bases remained unmatched. Per germline, CDR1 LNHDA and CDR2 SQIVND (reference sequence). The CDR3 spans 13 residues. Here the CDR3 reads CASSPGTAFEAFF. Written as DNA, the CDR3 is TGTGCCAGTAGTCCTGGGACAGCTTTTGAAGCTTTCTTT.

The rearrangement uses TRBV5-5 and TRBJ2-3, with 11 positions matching TRBD2. This CDR3 contains 15 residues. V trimming: 4 bases; J trimming: 1 base; junction bases outside the gene matches: 2. Germline-derived CDR1 and CDR2 are SGHKS and YYEKEE (reference sequence). The CDR3 coding sequence is TGTGCCAGCAGCCATAGCGGGAGGGGCACAGATACGCAGTATTTT. This gives the protein CASSHSGRGTDTQYF.

This clone was recorded once. As DNA, the CDR3 is TGTGCCAGCAGCCGAACAGGGCCCGGGGAGCTGTTTTTT. Translating gives CASSRTGPGELFF. The chain links TRBV27 to TRBJ2-2; D may be TRBD1 (6 bases). V shed 6 bases and J shed 6 bases, with 11 bases lying between them. In germline, CDR1 is MNHEY, CDR2 SMNVEV (reference sequence). The CDR3 is 13 residues long.

V gene TRBV28 combines with J gene TRBJ1-5; 9 nucleotides line up with TRBD1. The V gene's germline CDR1 is MDHEN and CDR2 SYDVKM. The CDR3 spans 15 residues. With V trimmed by 5 bases and J by 6 bases, 8 bases remained unmatched. CDR3 bases: TGTGCCAGCAGTCTAACAGGGGGCCTGCGTCAGCCCCAGCATTTT. As protein: CASSLTGGLRQPQHF.